This T cell receptor beta chain appears in the sequencing data of a study of tumor and adjacent non-tumor tissue in lung cancer. The study, taken as a whole, reports: Patients with more diverse tumor TCRs had worse survival. In normal lung, the top 100 clones were significantly more dominant than in tumor.

TCRbeta libraries were built with three rounds of nested PCR, modified from ARM-PCR. MiXCR was run by TCRdb on the multiplex PCR reads, yielding one entry per CDR3 protein. The sample yields 60,000 to 90,000 distinct CDR3 sequences, around 70% seen once. The germline CDR1 and CDR2 sequences are SQVTM and ANQGSEA. This CDR3 region has 11 residues. Worth noting for this clonotype: Its target is not known. This could be a read error, since a much larger clone is one nucleotide away.

This sample's RNA came from whole unsorted tissue. The normal lung tissue was taken more than 3 cm from the tumor edge. The V call is TRBV29-1, the J call TRBJ2-7, with D possibly being TRBD1 or TRBD2 (5 bases each). This sequence originates from a woman between 50 and 59 years old with non-small cell lung cancer. Material for sequencing was distant non-tumor lung tissue. CDR3 bases: TGCAACGTTCGGTGGGAGTTCAGGGAGTACTTC. It codes for CNVRWEFREYF.